The 22 T cell receptor beta chains reported below all come from one sample, sequenced in a study of blood T cell repertoires in COVID-19. Sequencing was performed with immunoSEQ multiplex PCR; in TCRdb, only in-frame clones are kept and a portion is missing. Of more than 40,000 clones in the sample, around nine tenths are singletons; the top ten hold 16%. Sequencing was performed on peripheral blood. All receptors come from a man aged 55 to 70 with active or convalescent COVID-19.

The gene calls are TRBV25-1 and TRBJ1-5, with D hard to call. Germline-derived CDR1 and CDR2 are MGHDK and SYGVNS. The CDR3 runs to 15 residues. Between the trimmed V and J ends, which lost 2 bases and 6 bases, there was a span of 14 bases. In DNA form, the CDR3 reads TGTGCCAGCAGTGAAGGTCCGCAAGAGCGTCAGCCCCAGCATTTT. Protein: CASSEGPQERQPQHF. The full variable domain, with the rest looked up from reference TRBV25-1 and TRBJ1-5, is EADIYQTPRYLVIGTGKKITLECSQTMGHDKMYWYQQDPGMELHLIHYSYGVNSTEKGDLSSESTVSRIRTEHFPLTLESARPSHTSQYLCASSEGPQERQPQHFGDGTRLSIL.

Concerning this clone: Distinct nucleotide sequences in the sample also encode this CDR3. The chain has TRBV14 and TRBJ2-2; 7 nucleotides agree with TRBD2. This CDR3 has 15 residues. The V gene's germline CDR1 is SGHDN and CDR2 FVKESK. J was trimmed by 3 bases and V by 5 bases; bases with no gene match: 6. This CDR3 reads CASSVKRGDTGELFF. The CDR3 DNA reads as TGTGCCAGCAGCGTAAAGCGGGGAGACACCGGGGAGCTGTTTTTT.

This clone appeared a single time. CDR3 in amino acids: CASSLSGGQNYGYTF. DNA for the CDR3: TGTGCCAGCAGTTTAAGCGGGGGCCAAAACTATGGCTACACCTTC. The genes are TRBV28 and TRBJ1-2, with a weak D call TRBD1 (6 bases). This CDR3 has 15 residues. Trimming took off 2 bases at V and 2 bases at J, with 12 bases between the two ends. The V gene's germline CDR1 is MDHEN and CDR2 SYDVKM.

This chain connects TRBV7-6 to TRBJ1-3; 8 bases map to TRBD1. This CDR3 comprises 17 residues. Germline CDR1 is SGHVS and CDR2 is FNYEAQ. The V and J ends lost 6 bases and 1 base, in that order; junction bases with no gene match: 11. The CDR3 region is CASRDTGQGASGNTIYF. For the CDR3, the DNA is TGTGCCAGCAGAGATACCGGGCAGGGGGCTTCTGGAAACACCATATATTTT.

The genes are TRBV5-8 and TRBJ1-1; TRBD1 matches 8 bases. Per the germline V gene, CDR1 is SGHTS and CDR2 is YDEGEE. This CDR3 has 12 amino acids. V lost 4 bases, J lost 11 bases, and 7 bases stayed unmatched. CDR3: CASSLTGEGAFF. The CDR3 coding sequence is TGTGCCAGCAGCCTGACAGGGGAAGGTGCTTTCTTT.

The V gene is TRBV9, the J gene TRBJ1-3; perhaps TRBD1 as D (6 bases). The CDR3 is 16 residues long. The germline V gene encodes CDR1 SGDLS and CDR2 YYNGEE. V shed 2 bases and J shed 2 bases, with 14 bases lying between them. Written as DNA, the CDR3 is TGTGCCAGCAGCGTCAGTGGGGGGGCAGCTGGAAACACCATATATTTT. As protein: CASSVSGGAAGNTIYF.

The V gene is TRBV28, the J gene TRBJ2-7, with a tentative D call TRBD1 (7 bases). Germline loops: CDR1 MDHEN, CDR2 SYDVKM. The CDR3 runs 14 residues. Trimming removed 5 bases from V and 3 bases from J, with 14 bases in between. CDR3 region: CASSRGTDLYEQYF. The CDR3 nucleotides are TGTGCCAGCAGTCGGGGGACAGACCTCTACGAGCAGTACTTC.

The genes are TRBV28 and TRBJ2-3; tentative D call: TRBD1 (5 bases). Germline values: CDR1 MDHEN, CDR2 SYDVKM. This CDR3 has 12 amino acids. The V and J ends lost 4 bases and 7 bases respectively, with 9 bases between them. The CDR3 region has the DNA TGTGCCAGCAGTTCGACAGTAAATACGCAGTATTTT. Protein: CASSSTVNTQYF.

The V gene is TRBV9, the J gene TRBJ2-2; no reliable D call. This CDR3 is 14 amino acids long. V lost 3 bases, J lost 4 bases, and 10 bases lay in between. Germline values: CDR1 SGDLS, CDR2 YYNGEE. The CDR3 coding sequence is TGTGCCAGCAGCGCCGAGCCGGGCACCGGGGAGCTGTTTTTT. It codes for CASSAEPGTGELFF.

The rearrangement joins TRBV2 to TRBJ1-6, with TRBD1 matching 7 bases. CDR1 and CDR2 (germline): SNHLY, FYNNEI. J was trimmed by 9 bases and V by 6 bases; bases with no gene match: 8. This CDR3 spans 14 amino acids. In nucleotides, the CDR3 is TGTGCCAGCAGAACCGGGACAGTTACTTCACCCCTCCACTTT. Translation: CASRTGTVTSPLHF.

The chain carries TRBV3-1 (or the pseudogene TRBV3-2) and TRBJ2-1, with 9 bases aligning to TRBD1. The CDR3 loop spans 17 amino acids. The V and J ends lost 4 bases and 4 bases, in that order; junction bases with no gene match: 11. Germline CDR1 reads LGHDT; CDR2 reads YNNKEL (reference sequence). CDR3 in DNA: TGTGCCAGCAGCCTACACGGCGAGACAGGGGGTTACAATGAGCAGTTCTTC. Its protein product is CASSLHGETGGYNEQFF.

This clone was counted once. This chain uses TRBV12-3 or TRBV12-4 with TRBJ2-5; no clear D. This CDR3 has 13 amino acids. V was trimmed by 5 bases and J by 4 bases, leaving 11 bases between them. The CDR3, as DNA: TGTGCCAGCAGTCCCCGAGAAGCAGAGACCCAGTACTTC. Its translation is CASSPREAETQYF.

The chain combines TRBV7-9 with TRBJ1-4, with D possibly being TRBD1 (5 bases). Looked up from germline, CDR1 is SEHNR and CDR2 is FQNEAQ (reference sequence). The CDR3 length is 15 residues. Trimming stripped 2 bases from V and 4 bases from J, with 11 bases between. The CDR3 loop is CASSLLGGGNEKLFF. The CDR3 nucleotides read TGTGCCAGCAGCTTACTTGGGGGAGGTAATGAAAAACTGTTTTTT.

The CDR3 reads CASSAPRTGAYNEQFF. CDR3 nucleotides: TGCGCCAGCAGCGCACCCCGAACAGGCGCGTACAATGAGCAGTTCTTC. V and J are TRBV5-1 and TRBJ2-1; D is perhaps TRBD1 (5 bases). Germline V gene sequence: CDR1 SGHRS, CDR2 YFSETQ. This CDR3 has 16 residues. Trimming took off 4 bases at V and 4 bases at J, with 18 bases between the two ends.

The genes are TRBV28 and TRBJ2-7; possibly TRBD1 for D (6 bases). Germline loops: CDR1 MDHEN, CDR2 SYDVKM. Trimming removed 3 bases at V and 6 bases at J, with 15 bases between. The CDR3 is 14 residues long. This chain's CDR3 is CASSLQGTNLEQYF. As DNA, the CDR3 is TGTGCCAGCAGTTTGCAGGGGACGAATCTCGAGCAGTACTTC. The full variable domain, rest sourced from reference TRBV28 and TRBJ2-7, is DVKVTQSSRYLVKRTGEKVFLECVQDMDHENMFWYRQDPGLGLRLIYFSYDVKMKEKGDIPEGYSVSREKKERFSLILESASTNQTSMYLCASSLQGTNLEQYFGPGTRLTVT.

The chain is built from TRBV27 and TRBJ1-2, with 10 nucleotides matching TRBD1. This CDR3 comprises 15 residues. V lost 4 bases and J lost 7; bases outside the gene matches: 9. Germline CDR1 MNHEY, CDR2 SMNVEV (reference sequence). CDR3 sequence (DNA): TGTGCCAGCAGTTCAACGACAGGGGGCCTGGGTGGCTACACCTTC. It specifies CASSSTTGGLGGYTF.

J is TRBJ2-3 and V is TRBV4-1, with TRBD2 identical over 7 bases. V trimming: 4 bases; J trimming: 1 base; junction bases outside the gene matches: 11. The CDR3 runs 17 residues. The germline CDR1 and CDR2 sequences are MGHRA and YSYEKL. DNA of the CDR3: TGCGCCAGCAGCCTCTTCGTCCTAGCGGTACGCACAGATACGCAGTATTTT. Its protein is CASSLFVLAVRTDTQYF.

The rearrangement links TRBV11-3 to TRBJ1-2; 7 bases agree with TRBD1. Germline CDR1 SGHNT, CDR2 YENEEA. Losses at the gene ends were 5 bases for V and 4 bases for J; bases not matched to a gene: 7. The CDR3 runs to 14 residues. CDR3 sequence reads: CASSLGQPTYGYTF. The CDR3 DNA sequence: TGTGCCAGCAGCCTGGGACAGCCAACCTATGGCTACACCTTC.

The V and J genes are TRBV7-2 and TRBJ2-7; 10 bases line up with TRBD2. CDR1 is SGHTA and CDR2 is FQGNSA in the germline V gene. Germline trimming cut 2 bases from V and 4 bases from J; bases unmatched to any gene: 5. The CDR3 is 15 residues long. CDR3 bases: TGTGCCAGCAGCTTAATCCTAGCGGGGGTGTACGAGCAGTACTTC. Translating gives CASSLILAGVYEQYF.

The chain is built from TRBV3-1 (or the pseudogene TRBV3-2) and TRBJ2-4; tentatively, D is TRBD1 (5 bases). V was trimmed by 4 bases and J by 10 bases, leaving 14 bases between them. Germline CDR1 LGHDT, CDR2 YNNKEL (reference sequence). CDR3 length: 13 amino acids. CDR3 amino acids: CASSPSGLNIQYF. For the CDR3, the DNA is TGTGCCAGCAGCCCCTCAGGGTTGAATATTCAGTACTTC.

This sequence joins TRBV30 and TRBJ1-2, with D unresolved. CDR3 length: 15 amino acids. The germline V gene has CDR1 GTSNPN and CDR2 SVGIG (reference sequence). V lost 5 bases and J 0 bases, leaving 16 bases between the germline ends. The CDR3 is CAWGQMLDTNYGYTF. CDR3 in DNA: TGTGCCTGGGGGCAGATGCTCGATACTAACTATGGCTACACCTTC.

This clone has just a few counts. This rearrangement joins TRBV27 to TRBJ1-1, with D perhaps TRBD1 (5 bases). From germline, CDR1 is MNHEY and CDR2 SMNVEV (reference sequence). The CDR3 consists of 14 residues. Trimming removed 6 bases at V and 3 bases at J, with 14 bases between. The CDR3 DNA follows: TGTGCCAGCAGGGTTGGAGGGGCGGACACTGAAGCTTTCTTT. Translation gives CASRVGGADTEAFF.